The sequence of this T cell receptor (delta chain) was determined in a study of DNA immune sequencing with unique molecular identifiers. Study details: Genomic DNA came from γδ T cells magnetically enriched from buffy coats. The sample holds FACS-enriched γδ T cells from PBMC.

Trimming removed 5 bases at V and 0 bases at J, with 7 bases between. Per germline, CDR1 TSWWSYY and CDR2 QGS. CDR3 length equals 13 residues. As concerns this clone: Its antigen is unknown.

Study-level results: Healthy donor TRD clonotypes most often used TRDV2 joined to TRDJ1. Novel TRD sequences not targeted by the primers cannot be detected.

Genomic DNA underwent 32-plex PCR targeting all 8 TRDV and 4 TRDJ genes. A 12-nucleotide UMI was added during approximately 3 barcoding PCR cycles before adapter PCR. TCRdb made new clone calls on the multiplex PCR reads using CATT. The top ten hold roughly half of the sample, which has about 2,500 delta-chain clones, more than 7% seen once. Sample: gamma-delta T cells enriched from blood buffy coat, or unenriched PBMCs (not recorded which). This TCR came from a human donor in good health. J is TRDJ1 and V is TRDV1; D not resolved. CDR3 DNA: TGTGCTCTTGGGTGGCCTTACACCGATAAACTCATCTTT. Its translation: CALGWPYTDKLIF.